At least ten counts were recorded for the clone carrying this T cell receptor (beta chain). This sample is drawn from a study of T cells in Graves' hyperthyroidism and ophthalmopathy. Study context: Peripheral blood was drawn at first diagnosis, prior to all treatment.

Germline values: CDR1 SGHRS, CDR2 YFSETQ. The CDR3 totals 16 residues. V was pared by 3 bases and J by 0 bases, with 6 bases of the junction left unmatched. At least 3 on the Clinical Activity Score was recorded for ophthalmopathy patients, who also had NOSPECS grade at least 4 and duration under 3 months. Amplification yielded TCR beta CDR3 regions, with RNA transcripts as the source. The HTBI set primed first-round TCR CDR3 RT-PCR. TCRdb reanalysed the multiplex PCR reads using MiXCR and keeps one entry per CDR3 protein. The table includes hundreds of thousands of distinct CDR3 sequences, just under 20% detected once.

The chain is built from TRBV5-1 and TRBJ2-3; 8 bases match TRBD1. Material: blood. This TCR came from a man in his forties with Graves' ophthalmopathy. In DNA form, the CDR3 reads TGCGCCAGCAGCTCCTACGGGGACAGGAGCACAGATACGCAGTATTTT. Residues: CASSSYGDRSTDTQYF.